These 20 T cell receptor beta chains originate from one sample sequenced in a study of cytotoxic CD8 clonotypes in ibrutinib-treated CLL. Method: immunoSEQ multiplex PCR; TCRdb's copy keeps in-frame clones and lacks some. The sample consists of 40,000 or so clones, roughly 69% of them appearing once. The specimen was PBMCs, collected after 12 months of ibrutinib treatment. These receptors all stem from a human donor with chronic lymphocytic leukemia.

There are a few counts of this clone. The chain couples TRBV7-9 to TRBJ1-1, with unresolved D. Germline V gene lookup returns CDR1 SEHNR and CDR2 FQNEAQ (reference sequence). The V end lost 5 bases, the J end lost 1 base, and 14 bases lay between the germline ends. The CDR3 runs to 15 residues. The DNA of the CDR3 is TGTGCCAGCAGCCTACGAGGGTCGGGGAACACTGAAGCTTTCTTT. It translates to CASSLRGSGNTEAFF.

The table lists this clone with a few counts. The chain joins TRBV11-1 to TRBJ2-7, with 7 bases lining up with TRBD1. The CDR3 is 13 residues long. The junction had 2 bases not matched to a gene; V was cut back by 3 bases and J by 3 bases. Germline CDR1 SGHAT, CDR2 FQDESV (reference sequence). DNA of the CDR3: TGTGCCAGCAGCTTTGGACAGGTCTACGAGCAGTACTTC. Translating it yields CASSFGQVYEQYF.

This chain links TRBV18 with TRBJ2-3; 7 bases align to TRBD1. CDR3 size: 16 residues. The V gene end was trimmed by 1 base and the J gene end by 2 bases; junction bases not matched to a gene: 6. Germline assignment: CDR1 KGHSH and CDR2 LQKENI. CDR3 sequence (DNA): TGTGCCAGCTCACCACGGGTGACAGGGAACACAGATACGCAGTATTTT. This gives the protein CASSPRVTGNTDTQYF.

This chain uses TRBV25-1 with TRBJ2-7, with 10 positions matching TRBD2. V lost 6 bases and J lost 0; bases outside the gene matches: 2. The length of the CDR3 is 14 residues. Germline assignment: CDR1 MGHDK and CDR2 SYGVNS. The CDR3: CASRSSGSSYEQYF. CDR3 DNA: TGTGCCAGCAGATCTAGCGGGAGCTCCTACGAGCAGTACTTC.

Only a few counts were recorded for this clone. The CDR3: CASSPGQGGLEPQHF. CDR3 DNA: TGTGCCAGCAGCCCCGGACAGGGGGGATTGGAGCCCCAGCATTTT. The chain recombines TRBV7-9 with TRBJ1-5; 10 bases match TRBD1. V lost 5 bases to trimming and J lost 8 bases; unmatched junction nucleotides: 9. CDR3 length: 15 residues. Germline loops: CDR1 SEHNR, CDR2 FQNEAQ (reference sequence).

The gene calls are TRBV11-3 and TRBJ2-1; a possible D gene is TRBD1 (6 bases). CDR1 and CDR2 (germline): SGHNT, YENEEA. Trimming removed 0 bases from V and 2 bases from J, with 11 bases in between. The CDR3 extends over 16 amino acids. CDR3 nucleotides: TGTGCCAGCAGCTTAGAGCTGGCAGGGGCCTACAATGAGCAGTTCTTC. It is translated as CASSLELAGAYNEQFF.

This clone was counted a single time. The V gene is TRBV19, the J gene TRBJ2-2, with D tentatively TRBD1 (6 bases). The CDR3 sequence is 15 residues long. Trimming left V 2 bases short and J 5 bases short, with 12 bases between. Germline V CDR1 and CDR2: LNHDA, SQIVND (reference sequence). The CDR3 reads CASSIWQGRTGELFF. Written as DNA, the CDR3 is TGTGCCAGTAGTATATGGCAGGGGCGGACCGGGGAGCTGTTTTTT.

This chain uses TRBV28 with TRBJ2-5; perhaps TRBD2 as D (7 bases). The CDR3 has 15 residues. CDR1 MDHEN and CDR2 SYDVKM come from the germline V gene. The V end lost 4 bases, the J end lost 4 bases, and 16 bases lay between the germline ends. The CDR3 region has the DNA TGTGCCAGCAGTTCACCCGGACTAGGGGGAGAGACCCAGTACTTC. This sequence encodes CASSSPGLGGETQYF. Full variable domain (rest looked up from reference TRBV28 and TRBJ2-5): DVKVTQSSRYLVKRTGEKVFLECVQDMDHENMFWYRQDPGLGLRLIYFSYDVKMKEKGDIPEGYSVSREKKERFSLILESASTNQTSMYLCASSSPGLGGETQYFGPGTRLLVL.

The V and J genes are TRBV5-6 and TRBJ2-7, with 10 positions matching TRBD2. V lost 4 bases to trimming and J lost 3 bases; unmatched junction nucleotides: 4. The CDR3 extends over 14 amino acids. The germline V gene encodes CDR1 SGHDT and CDR2 YYEEEE. The CDR3 nucleotides read TGTGCCAGCAGCGGGGGACTAGCGAGCTACGAGCAGTACTTC. It translates to CASSGGLASYEQYF.

The sample holds one count of this clone. The chain uses TRBV12-5 and TRBJ2-1, with D maybe TRBD1 (6 bases). The V gene's germline CDR1 is LGHNT and CDR2 FRNRAP. Trimming removed 6 bases at V and 4 bases at J, with 16 bases between. The CDR3 runs to 15 residues. This CDR3 reads CASGPGEGEYNEQFF. The CDR3 DNA reads TGTGCTAGTGGCCCAGGGGAAGGGGAGTACAATGAGCAGTTCTTC.

This chain links TRBV7-2 with TRBJ1-2, with D perhaps TRBD1 (6 bases). Germline loops: CDR1 SGHTA, CDR2 FQGNSA. Trimming left V 5 bases short and J 8 bases short, with 18 bases between. The CDR3 is 14 residues long. CDR3 nucleotide sequence: TGTGCCAGCAGCCCCCAAGGGGGGCCGGGGGGCTACACCTTC. Translating it yields CASSPQGGPGGYTF. The whole variable domain, filled in from reference TRBV7-2 and TRBJ1-2, reads GAGVSQSPSNKVTEKGKDVELRCDPISGHTALYWYRQSLGQGLEFLIYFQGNSAPDKSGLPSDRFSAERTGGSVSTLTIQRTQQEDSAVYLCASSPQGGPGGYTFGSGTRLTVV.

This rearrangement joins TRBV27 to TRBJ2-5, with 12 bases fitting TRBD2. This CDR3 has 16 residues. In germline, CDR1 is MNHEY, CDR2 SMNVEV (reference sequence). J was trimmed by 5 bases and V by 7 bases; bases with no gene match: 11. Here the CDR3 DNA reads TGTGCCAGCACGTCGACTAGCGGGAGAGGGTGGGAGACCCAGTACTTC. This translates into CASTSTSGRGWETQYF.

This chain links TRBV15 with TRBJ2-5; a weak D match, TRBD1 (5 bases). The germline CDR1 and CDR2 sequences are LNHNV and YYDKDF (reference sequence). V shed 1 base and J shed 5 bases, with 11 bases lying between them. The CDR3 has 14 amino acids. Here the CDR3 DNA reads TGTGCCACCAGCAGAGGGGCCAGGGTGGAGACCCAGTACTTC. Protein product: CATSRGARVETQYF. The variable domain in full, completed from reference TRBV15 and TRBJ2-5, reads DAMVIQNPRYQVTQFGKPVTLSCSQTLNHNVMYWYQQKSSQAPKLLFHYYDKDFNNEADTPDNFQSRRPNTSFCFLDIRSPGLGDTAMYLCATSRGARVETQYFGPGTRLLVL.

This rearrangement joins TRBV5-5 to TRBJ1-5; D remains unclear. The V and J ends lost 4 bases and 5 bases respectively, with 16 bases between them. The CDR3 length is 15 residues. Germline V gene sequence: CDR1 SGHKS, CDR2 YYEKEE (reference sequence). CDR3: CASSPVPTGDQPQHF. As DNA, the CDR3 is TGTGCCAGCAGCCCCGTTCCAACCGGTGATCAGCCCCAGCATTTT.

This clone was recorded a few times. The chain uses TRBV10-3 and TRBJ2-7, with 10 bases identical to TRBD1. V was clipped by 0 bases and J by 5 bases; unmatched bases: 7. In germline, CDR1 is ENHRY, CDR2 SYGVKD. The CDR3 totals 16 residues. The CDR3 DNA is TGTGCCATCAGTGAGTCGGTTGGACAGGGGGGACACGAGCAGTACTTC. Protein: CAISESVGQGGHEQYF.

The gene calls are TRBV6-5 and TRBJ2-5; 12 nucleotides match TRBD2. The CDR3 runs to 14 residues. V gave up 6 bases and J gave up 7 bases; unmatched junction bases: 6. The germline V gene encodes CDR1 MNHEY and CDR2 SVGAGI. CDR3 nucleotide sequence: TGTGCCAGCAGCGCCCCTAGCGGGAGGGGGACCCAGTACTTC. Protein product: CASSAPSGRGTQYF.

This clone is medium-sized in the sample. The chain has TRBV27 and TRBJ1-1, with a possible D match to TRBD1 (6 bases). Germline V CDR1 and CDR2: MNHEY, SMNVEV (reference sequence). The CDR3 is 13 amino acids. Trimming removed 7 bases from V and 5 bases from J, with 14 bases in between. CDR3: CASTPGGATEAFF. The CDR3 coding sequence is TGTGCCAGCACCCCCGGGGGGGCGACTGAAGCTTTCTTT.

This chain connects TRBV18 to TRBJ1-1; 8 nucleotides match TRBD1. Germline V gene data show CDR1 as KGHSH and CDR2 as LQKENI. This CDR3 is 18 amino acids long. V lost 4 bases to trimming and J lost 4 bases; unmatched junction nucleotides: 17. CDR3 residues: CASSRPGRGQGRGTEAFF. CDR3 bases: TGTGCCAGCTCACGACCGGGACGTGGACAGGGTCGGGGCACTGAAGCTTTCTTT.

The DNA of the CDR3 is TGTGCCAGCAGCTCCGGGGCGCGGGTCGGCACCGGGGAGCTGTTTTTT. It encodes CASSSGARVGTGELFF. The rearrangement joins TRBV11-3 to TRBJ2-2; either TRBD1 or TRBD2 may fit D (5 bases each). The CDR3 runs to 16 residues. Trimming cost V 4 bases and J 4 bases, with 16 bases left between them. Germline CDR1 SGHNT, CDR2 YENEEA.

This clone occurred once. The CDR3 spells CASSQGGSWDRGRTEAFF. CDR3 bases: TGTGCCAGCAGCCAAGGTGGTAGTTGGGACAGGGGAAGGACTGAAGCTTTCTTT. The chain has TRBV11-2 and TRBJ1-1; 10 bases fit TRBD1. This CDR3 is 18 amino acids long. Germline V gene data show CDR1 as SGHAT and CDR2 as FQNNGV. V lost 5 bases, J lost 5 bases, and 17 bases stayed unmatched.